This T cell receptor beta chain was captured in a study of cytomegalovirus exposure and HLA in healthy donors. The PCR had 60 Vbeta and 13 Jbeta primers. Assay used: immunoSEQ multiplex PCR; TCRdb lists only in-frame clones, some missing. Among about 150,000 clones listed, around 79% were seen once. Study-wide results and caveats: In an earlier analysis, most TCR beta V segments were productive about 87% or about 30% of the time.

Turning to this clone: Its antigen is not identified.

The sequence came from a man in his forties or fifties in good health and CMV-seropositive. Source material: PBMCs.

The DNA for the CDR3 is TGTGCCAGCAGCAAAAAGTGCCAGGACAGATACACAGATACGCAGTATTTT. This gives the protein CASSKKCQDRYTDTQYF. The chain recombines TRBV21-1 with TRBJ2-3; the table's D gene call, TRBD1, was not cross checked with the DNA. TRBV21-1 represents a pseudogene. The CDR3 runs 17 residues.